This T cell receptor beta chain was observed in a study of Ad26.COV2.S vaccination and SARS-CoV-2 variants. Study-level points and caveats: After vaccination, substantial breadth of spike-specific CD8+ and CD4+ responses was reported.

Turning to this clone: The antigen remains unidentified.

The germline gives CDR1 SGHRS, CDR2 YFSETQ. This CDR3 contains 15 residues. The ends lost 1 base at V and 7 bases at J; junction bases unmatched: 7. Stated treatment: 19 received Ad26.COV2.S at low or high dose, single or two shots; roughly five received placebo; per-sample allocation not given. Day 63 after the first injection of vaccine or placebo was the sampling time. The vaccine antigen was prefusion-stabilized Wuhan SARS-CoV-2 spike. Sequenced by immunoSEQ multiplex PCR; TCRdb stores in-frame clones only, minus some. The sample holds roughly 300,000 clones; about 85% are singletons and the top ten take 6.4%.

This clonotype was sampled from a person aged 18-60 years who received the Ad26.COV2.S COVID-19 vaccine or a placebo. The gene calls are TRBV5-1 and TRBJ2-7; the match to TRBD2 covers 11 bases. Sequenced here: peripheral blood, sampled in a trial of Ad26.COV2.S vaccine versus placebo. This CDR3 reads CASSLLAGGSGEQYF. CDR3 in DNA: TGCGCCAGCAGCTTGCTAGCGGGAGGATCAGGGGAGCAGTACTTC.